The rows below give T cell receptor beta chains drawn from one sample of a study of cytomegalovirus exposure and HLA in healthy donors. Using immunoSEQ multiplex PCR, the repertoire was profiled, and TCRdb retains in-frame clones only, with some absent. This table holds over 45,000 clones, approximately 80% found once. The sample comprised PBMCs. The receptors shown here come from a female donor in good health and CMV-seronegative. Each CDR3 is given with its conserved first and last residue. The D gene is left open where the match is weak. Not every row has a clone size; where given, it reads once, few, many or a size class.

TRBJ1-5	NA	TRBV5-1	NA	CASSLAGGGNQPQHF	TGCGCCAGCAGCTTGGCCGGGGGGGGAAATCAGCCCCAGCATTTT
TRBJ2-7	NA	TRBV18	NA	CASSQNTGQLSYEQYF	TGTGCCAGCTCACAAAACACAGGCCAGCTCTCCTACGAGCAGTACTTC
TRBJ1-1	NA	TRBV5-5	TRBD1	CASRPRTGGSSSTEAFF	TGTGCCAGCAGACCTCGGACAGGGGGAAGTAGTAGCACTGAAGCTTTCTTT
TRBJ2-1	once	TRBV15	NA	CATSTDARGNEQFF	TGTGCCACCAGCACGGACGCGCGGGGCAATGAGCAGTTCTTC
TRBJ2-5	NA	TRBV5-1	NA	CASSLPPDRSKVETQYF	TGCGCCAGCAGTTTACCACCTGACAGGTCTAAGGTGGAGACCCAGTACTTC
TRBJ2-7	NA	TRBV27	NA	CASSESGGNEQYF	TGTGCCAGCAGCGAAAGCGGCGGAAACGAGCAGTACTTC
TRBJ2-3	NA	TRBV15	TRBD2	CATSRGSGGADTQYF	TGTGCCACCAGCAGAGGCAGCGGGGGAGCAGATACGCAGTATTTT
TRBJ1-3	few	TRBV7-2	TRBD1	CASRGQASGNTIYF	TGTGCCAGCAGAGGACAGGCTTCTGGAAACACCATATATTTT
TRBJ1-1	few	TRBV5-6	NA	CASSSTVDTEAFF	TGTGCCAGCAGCTCTACAGTGGACACTGAAGCTTTCTTT
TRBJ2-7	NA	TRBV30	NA	CAILQAYEQYF	TGTGCTATCCTACAGGCCTACGAGCAGTACTTC
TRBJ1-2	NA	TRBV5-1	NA	CASSWVGQGSKDGYTF	TGCGCCAGCAGCTGGGTTGGGCAGGGGAGTAAAGATGGCTACACCTTC